This T cell receptor beta chain was recorded in a study of early T cells in non-severe SARS-CoV-2 infection. CDR1 is MDHEN and CDR2 is SYDVKM in the germline V gene. This CDR3 comprises 19 residues. The V and J ends lost 1 base and 3 bases, in that order; junction bases with no gene match: 13. Unique molecular identifiers tagged individual cDNA molecules. TCRdb redid the calling of the 5' RACE reads with MiXCR, one entry per CDR3 protein. The sample has about 84,000 distinct CDR3 sequences, over 10% seen once. Sequenced sample: whole blood. The clonotype comes from an adult who was a healthcare worker with PCR-confirmed SARS-CoV-2 infection or an uninfected control (not recorded which). The chain carries TRBV28 and TRBJ2-4, with TRBD2 matching over 9 bases. CDR3 in DNA: TGTGCCAGCAGTTTATTCATGACTGAGCGGGGGGCCGACAAAAACATTCAGTACTTC. Amino acids: CASSLFMTERGADKNIQYF.